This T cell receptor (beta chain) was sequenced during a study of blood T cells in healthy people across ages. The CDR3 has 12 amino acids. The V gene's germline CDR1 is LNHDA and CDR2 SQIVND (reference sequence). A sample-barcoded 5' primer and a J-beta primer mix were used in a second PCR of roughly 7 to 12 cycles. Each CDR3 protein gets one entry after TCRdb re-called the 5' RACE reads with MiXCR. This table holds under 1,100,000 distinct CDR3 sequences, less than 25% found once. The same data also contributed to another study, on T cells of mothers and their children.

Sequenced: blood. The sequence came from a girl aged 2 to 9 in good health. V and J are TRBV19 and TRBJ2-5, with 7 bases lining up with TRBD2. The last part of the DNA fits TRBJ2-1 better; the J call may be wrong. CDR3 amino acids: CASSAGAGEQFF. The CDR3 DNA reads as TGTGCCAGTAGTGCGGGAGCTGGGGAGCAGTTCTTC.